The next 25 T cell receptor beta chains were all read from a single sample in a study of cytomegalovirus exposure and HLA in healthy donors. TCRdb keeps only in-frame clones here, not all; method: immunoSEQ multiplex PCR. Counted here are 150,000 to 200,000 clones, approximately 96% occurring once; the ten biggest clones make up approximately 0.97%. Specimen: PBMCs. The source of these receptors is a woman in her late teens or twenties in good health and CMV-seronegative.

The chain is built from TRBV10-3 and TRBJ2-2; TRBD2 aligns across 10 bases. This CDR3 has 16 amino acids. Germline trimming cut 2 bases from V and 1 base from J; bases unmatched to any gene: 1. The germline V gene has CDR1 ENHRY and CDR2 SYGVKD. The CDR3 spells CAISERLAGNTGELFF. CDR3 sequence (DNA): TGTGCCATCAGTGAGCGACTAGCGGGGAACACCGGGGAGCTGTTTTTT.

This chain joins TRBV13 and TRBJ2-5, with a tentative D call TRBD1 (5 bases). V was pared by 5 bases and J by 1 base, with 11 bases between. The CDR3 spans 14 residues. Germline V gene lookup returns CDR1 PRHDT and CDR2 FYEKMQ (reference sequence). DNA of the CDR3: TGTGCCAGCAGCGTAGACAGTTCCCAAGAGACCCAGTACTTC. This encodes CASSVDSSQETQYF.

J is TRBJ2-4 and V is TRBV7-8, with a possible D match to TRBD2 (5 bases). CDR3 length: 14 residues. CDR1 is SGHVS, CDR2 FQNEAQ, per germline. V was pared by 4 bases and J by 6 bases, with 13 bases between. The CDR3 reads CASSSRDPRNIQYF. Written as DNA, the CDR3 is TGTGCCAGCAGCTCACGGGATCCTAGAAACATTCAGTACTTC.

This sequence joins TRBV18 and TRBJ1-2; D not resolved. This CDR3 comprises 16 residues. Trimming left V 5 bases short and J 4 bases short, with 20 bases between. Germline V gene data show CDR1 as KGHSH and CDR2 as LQKENI. The CDR3 loop reads CASSTFTESPTYGYTF. The CDR3 bases are TGTGCCAGCTCAACGTTTACAGAGTCCCCCACCTATGGCTACACCTTC.

CDR3 sequence reads: CASSWSALGSSSTQYF. The CDR3 nucleotides are TGCGCCAGCAGCTGGTCGGCCCTCGGGAGCAGTTCGACCCAGTACTTC. This chain uses TRBV5-1 with TRBJ2-5, with TRBD2 as a possible D gene (6 bases). Trimming shortened V by 3 bases and J by 7 bases, and 22 bases separated the two germline ends. The CDR3 loop spans 16 amino acids. Looked up from germline, CDR1 is SGHRS and CDR2 is YFSETQ.

V usage is TRBV27 and J usage is TRBJ1-1, with 8 nucleotides matching TRBD1. From germline, CDR1 is MNHEY and CDR2 SMNVEV (reference sequence). There are 14 residues in the CDR3. V lost 3 bases to trimming and J lost 2 bases; unmatched junction nucleotides: 2. The CDR3 is CASSFTGGNTEAFF. The CDR3 DNA reads as TGTGCCAGCAGTTTCACAGGGGGAAACACTGAAGCTTTCTTT.

The V gene is TRBV19, the J gene TRBJ2-2; 9 bases align to TRBD1. V shed 6 bases, J shed 1 base, and the junction held 3 bases outside the gene matches. This CDR3 comprises 15 residues. Per the germline V gene, CDR1 is LNHDA and CDR2 is SQIVND (reference sequence). The CDR3 loop reads CASRPGQGNTGELFF. CDR3 DNA sequence: TGTGCCAGTAGGCCGGGACAGGGGAACACCGGGGAGCTGTTTTTT.

The CDR3 nucleotides are TGCGCCAGCAGCCAAAGCCCAATAGGGGGCCACGAGCAGTACTTC. It codes for CASSQSPIGGHEQYF. The rearrangement uses TRBV4-3 and TRBJ2-7, with TRBD1 matching over 7 bases. The trim removed 2 bases at V and 5 bases at J, leaving 9 bases unmatched. The CDR3 covers 15 residues. The V gene's germline CDR1 is LGHNA and CDR2 YSLEER.

The V and J genes are TRBV9 and TRBJ2-3; D gene uncertain. The V gene lost 4 bases and the J gene lost 2 bases, with 8 bases spanning the gap. The length of the CDR3 is 13 residues. Germline CDR1 and CDR2: SGDLS and YYNGEE. This chain's CDR3 is CASSPSLTDTQYF. The CDR3 DNA sequence: TGTGCCAGCAGCCCCTCCCTCACAGATACGCAGTATTTT.

This clone was observed a single time. This chain joins TRBV6-1 and TRBJ2-1, with D perhaps TRBD2 (6 bases). From germline, CDR1 is MNHNS and CDR2 SASEGT. The CDR3 loop spans 17 amino acids. V lost 1 base and J lost 7, with 20 bases in between. The CDR3 protein is CASSEDGLAIWENEQFF. The CDR3 region has the DNA TGTGCCAGCAGTGAAGATGGCCTAGCGATTTGGGAGAATGAGCAGTTCTTC.

V and J are TRBV30 and TRBJ1-2; TRBD1 matches 11 bases. CDR1 is GTSNPN and CDR2 is SVGIG in the germline V gene (reference sequence). V was pared by 1 base and J by 1 base, with 2 bases of the junction left unmatched. The CDR3 is 15 amino acids. For the CDR3, the DNA is TGTGCCTGGAGTGACGGGACAGGGGGTAACTATGGCTACACCTTC. It is translated as CAWSDGTGGNYGYTF.

The CDR3 region has the DNA TGTGCCAGCAGCCGTACAGGGACGTTGGCTAATGAAAAACTGTTTTTT. Translating gives CASSRTGTLANEKLFF. The chain combines TRBV7-2 with TRBJ1-4; D possibly corresponds to TRBD1 (6 bases). Germline CDR1 reads SGHTA; CDR2 reads FQGNSA. This CDR3 spans 16 amino acids. The V end was cut by 5 bases, the J end by 3 bases, with 16 bases between.

V is TRBV19 and J is TRBJ1-5; D might be TRBD1 (5 bases). In germline, CDR1 is LNHDA, CDR2 SQIVND (reference sequence). The ends were cut back, 4 bases at V and 4 bases at J, with 8 bases in the middle. This CDR3 is 13 amino acids long. This chain's CDR3 is CASSRAGNQPQHF. CDR3 coding DNA: TGTGCCAGTAGTAGGGCAGGGAATCAGCCCCAGCATTTT. Full variable domain (outside the CDR3, taken from reference TRBV19 and TRBJ1-5): DGGITQSPKYLFRKEGQNVTLSCEQNLNHDAMYWYRQDPGQGLRLIYYSQIVNDFQKGDIAEGYSVSREKKESFPLTVTSAQKNPTAFYLCASSRAGNQPQHFGDGTRLSIL.

The chain carries TRBV6-6 and TRBJ1-2, with D possibly being TRBD1 (6 bases). Germline CDR1 is MNHNY and CDR2 is SVGAGI (reference sequence). Between the trimmed V and J ends, which lost 5 bases and 2 bases, there was a span of 12 bases. CDR3 length equals 14 residues. CDR3 in DNA: TGTGCCAGCAGTCCAGGACAGCTAAACTATGGCTACACCTTC. Translation gives CASSPGQLNYGYTF.

This clone was seen only once. The chain uses TRBV18 and TRBJ2-1, with TRBD1 matching over 8 bases. With V trimmed by 3 bases and J by 0 bases, 1 base remained unmatched. The CDR3 extends over 15 amino acids. The V gene's germline CDR1 is KGHSH and CDR2 LQKENI. CDR3 sequence reads: CASSPGTGSYNEQFF. CDR3 DNA: TGTGCCAGCTCACCGGGGACAGGCTCCTACAATGAGCAGTTCTTC.

This clone was seen just once. The V and J genes are TRBV6-5 and TRBJ2-1, with 9 positions matching TRBD2. Looked up from germline, CDR1 is MNHEY and CDR2 is SVGAGI. The CDR3 has 15 residues. Trimming cost V 2 bases and J 9 bases; bases outside gene matches: 8. CDR3 nucleotide sequence: TGTGCCAGCAGTTACGCGGGCGGGGGGGCCGTTGAGCAGTTCTTC. This codes for CASSYAGGGAVEQFF.

This chain connects TRBV13 to TRBJ2-3; unclear D gene. The CDR3 is made up of 16 amino acids. V dropped 3 bases and J dropped 0 bases, with 13 bases sitting between them. The germline V gene has CDR1 PRHDT and CDR2 FYEKMQ (reference sequence). The DNA for the CDR3 is TGTGCCAGCAGCTTCCAGGCCGTAACTAGCACAGATACGCAGTATTTT. Protein: CASSFQAVTSTDTQYF.

V is TRBV6-5 and J is TRBJ1-5; a weak D match, TRBD1 (5 bases). This CDR3 is built from 14 residues. Germline values: CDR1 MNHEY, CDR2 SVGAGI. Trimming removed 4 bases at V and 7 bases at J, with 14 bases between. CDR3 loop: CASSSHSWGQPQHF. In DNA, the CDR3 is TGTGCCAGCAGTTCACACTCCTGGGGCCAGCCCCAGCATTTT.

This clone appeared a few times. This rearrangement joins TRBV2 to TRBJ1-5; D is ambiguous. Germline V gene lookup returns CDR1 SNHLY and CDR2 FYNNEI. The length of the CDR3 is 13 residues. V gave up 0 bases and J gave up 6 bases, with 6 bases separating them. The DNA for the CDR3 is TGTGCCAGCAGTGAAGCTTCGTTTCAGCCCCAGCATTTT. It encodes CASSEASFQPQHF.

The chain links TRBV7-2 to TRBJ1-5, with 10 bases matching TRBD1. This CDR3 spans 16 amino acids. With V trimmed by 1 base and J by 2 bases, 2 bases remained unmatched. Per the germline V gene, CDR1 is SGHTA and CDR2 is FQGNSA. The CDR3 protein is CASSLGGTGGNQPQHF. The CDR3, as DNA: TGTGCCAGCAGCTTAGGTGGGACAGGGGGCAATCAGCCCCAGCATTTT.

The chain couples TRBV2 to TRBJ2-2; TRBD2 might be the D (5 bases). The CDR3 extends over 13 amino acids. Germline V gene lookup returns CDR1 SNHLY and CDR2 FYNNEI. V dropped 3 bases and J dropped 8 bases, with 10 bases sitting between them. CDR3 loop: CASSERAAGELFF. DNA of the CDR3: TGTGCCAGCAGTGAGAGGGCAGCTGGGGAGCTGTTTTTT.

This clone was counted once. CDR3 DNA sequence: TGCGCCAGCAGCCAAGATACAGGGCCGGTATACAAAACTGGAAACACCATATATTTT. Translation: CASSQDTGPVYKTGNTIYF. The chain uses TRBV4-1 and TRBJ1-3; D perhaps matches TRBD1 (6 bases). From germline, CDR1 is MGHRA and CDR2 YSYEKL. This CDR3 contains 19 residues. Trimming took off 0 bases at V and 2 bases at J, with 20 bases between the two ends.

The chain combines TRBV19 with TRBJ1-2; unclear D gene. The CDR3 covers 16 residues. Germline assignment: CDR1 LNHDA and CDR2 SQIVND (reference sequence). V was trimmed by 2 bases and J by 0 bases, leaving 13 bases between them. The CDR3 loop is CASSINPTTSNYGYTF. DNA of the CDR3: TGTGCCAGTAGTATAAACCCGACAACCTCTAACTATGGCTACACCTTC.

This clone was recorded a few times. This sequence joins TRBV9 and TRBJ2-4; possible D gene TRBD2, 5 bases. This CDR3 has 16 residues. V gave up 3 bases and J gave up 3 bases, with 16 bases separating them. Germline V gene lookup returns CDR1 SGDLS and CDR2 YYNGEE. CDR3 nucleotides: TGTGCCAGCAGCGCCGGAACCGGGGTGGGCAAAAACATTCAGTACTTC. Amino acid sequence: CASSAGTGVGKNIQYF.

The chain employs TRBV6-6 and TRBJ2-2, with D tentatively TRBD1 (6 bases). Looked up from germline, CDR1 is MNHNY and CDR2 is SVGAGI (reference sequence). Deletions cut 2 bases from V and 4 bases from J, with 14 bases between. The CDR3 contains 16 residues. The DNA of the CDR3 is TGTGCCAGCAGTTACCGCATGCGAGGGGGCACCGGGGAGCTGTTTTTT. Encoded protein: CASSYRMRGGTGELFF.